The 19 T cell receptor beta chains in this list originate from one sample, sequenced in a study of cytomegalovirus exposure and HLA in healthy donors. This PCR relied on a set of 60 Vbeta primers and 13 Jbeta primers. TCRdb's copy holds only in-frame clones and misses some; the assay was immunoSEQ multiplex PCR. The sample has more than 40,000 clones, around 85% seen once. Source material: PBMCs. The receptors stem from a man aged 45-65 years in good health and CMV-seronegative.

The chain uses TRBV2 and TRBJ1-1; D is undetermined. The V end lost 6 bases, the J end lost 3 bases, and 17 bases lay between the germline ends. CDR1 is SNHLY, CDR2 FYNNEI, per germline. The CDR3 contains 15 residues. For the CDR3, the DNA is TGTGCCAGCAGCCAATACAGAAATAGCGACACTGAAGCTTTCTTT. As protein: CASSQYRNSDTEAFF.

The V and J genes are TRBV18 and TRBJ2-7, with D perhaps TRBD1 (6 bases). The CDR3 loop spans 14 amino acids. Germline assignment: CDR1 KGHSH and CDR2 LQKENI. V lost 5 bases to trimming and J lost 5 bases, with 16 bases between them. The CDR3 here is CASSMQGLFDEQYF. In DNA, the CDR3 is TGTGCCAGCTCAATGCAGGGGTTGTTCGACGAGCAGTACTTC. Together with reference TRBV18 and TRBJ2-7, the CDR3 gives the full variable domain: NAGVMQNPRHLVRRRGQEARLRCSPMKGHSHVYWYRQLPEEGLKFMVYLQKENIIDESGMPKERFSAEFPKEGPSILRIQQVVRGDSAAYFCASSMQGLFDEQYFGPGTRLTVT.

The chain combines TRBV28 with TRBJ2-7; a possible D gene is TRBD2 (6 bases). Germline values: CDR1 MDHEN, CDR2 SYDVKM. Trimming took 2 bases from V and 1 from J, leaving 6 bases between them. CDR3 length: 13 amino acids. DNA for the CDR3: TGTGCCAGCAGTTTAGGGGGGTCCTACGAGCAGTACTTC. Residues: CASSLGGSYEQYF.

This chain's CDR3 is CASISVAVGEDEQFF. The CDR3 DNA reads TGTGCCAGCATCTCAGTAGCGGTAGGGGAAGATGAGCAGTTCTTC. V gene TRBV6-5 combines with J gene TRBJ2-1; the D gene is possibly TRBD2 (6 bases). Trimming shortened V by 7 bases and J by 8 bases, and 21 bases separated the two germline ends. In germline, CDR1 is MNHEY, CDR2 SVGAGI. The CDR3 is made up of 15 amino acids.

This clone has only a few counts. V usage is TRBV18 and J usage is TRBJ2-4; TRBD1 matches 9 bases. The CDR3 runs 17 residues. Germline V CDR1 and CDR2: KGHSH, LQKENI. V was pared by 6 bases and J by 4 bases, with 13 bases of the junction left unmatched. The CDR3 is CASSLTGQGPGKNIQYF. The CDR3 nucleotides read TGTGCCAGCTCCCTAACCGGACAGGGGCCGGGTAAAAACATTCAGTACTTC.

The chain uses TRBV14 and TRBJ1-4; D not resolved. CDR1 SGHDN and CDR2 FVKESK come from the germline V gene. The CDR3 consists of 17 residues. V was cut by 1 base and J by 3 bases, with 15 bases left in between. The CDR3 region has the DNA TGTGCCAGCAGCCAAGGAATCCACGGGGAAGCTAATGAAAAACTGTTTTTT. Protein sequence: CASSQGIHGEANEKLFF.

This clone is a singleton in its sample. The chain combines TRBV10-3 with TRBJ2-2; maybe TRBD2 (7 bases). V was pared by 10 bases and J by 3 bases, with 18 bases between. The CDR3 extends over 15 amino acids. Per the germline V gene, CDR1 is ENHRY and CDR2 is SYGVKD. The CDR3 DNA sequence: TGTGCCACCGCTCGGGAGGACAGTTACACCGGGGAGCTGTTTTTT. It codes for CATAREDSYTGELFF.

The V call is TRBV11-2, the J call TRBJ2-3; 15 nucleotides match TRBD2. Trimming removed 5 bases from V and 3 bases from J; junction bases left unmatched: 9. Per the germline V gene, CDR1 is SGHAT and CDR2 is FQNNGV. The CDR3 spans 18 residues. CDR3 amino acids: CASSHGTSGGPNTDTQYF. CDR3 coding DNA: TGTGCCAGCAGCCACGGGACTAGCGGGGGGCCTAATACAGATACGCAGTATTTT.

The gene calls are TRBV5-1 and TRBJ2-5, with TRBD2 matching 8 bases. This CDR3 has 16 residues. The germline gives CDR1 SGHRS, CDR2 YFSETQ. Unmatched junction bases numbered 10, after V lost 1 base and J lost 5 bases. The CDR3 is CASSLNVRAGGETQYF. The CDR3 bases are TGCGCCAGCAGCTTGAATGTCAGGGCGGGAGGTGAGACCCAGTACTTC.

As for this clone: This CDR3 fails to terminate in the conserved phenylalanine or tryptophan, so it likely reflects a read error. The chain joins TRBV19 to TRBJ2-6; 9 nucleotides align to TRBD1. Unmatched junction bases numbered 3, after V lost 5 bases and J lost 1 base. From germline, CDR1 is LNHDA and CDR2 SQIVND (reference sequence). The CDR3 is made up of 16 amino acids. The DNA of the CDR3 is TGTGCCAGTAGTGACAGGGGGTGGTCTGGGGCCAACGTCCTGACTTCC. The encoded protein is CASSDRGWSGANVLTS.

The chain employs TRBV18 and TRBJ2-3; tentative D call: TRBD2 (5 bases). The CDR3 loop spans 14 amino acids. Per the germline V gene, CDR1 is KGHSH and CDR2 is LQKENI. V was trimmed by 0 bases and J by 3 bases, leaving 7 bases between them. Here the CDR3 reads CASSPPTRTDTQYF. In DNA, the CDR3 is TGTGCCAGCTCACCACCAACTAGAACAGATACGCAGTATTTT.

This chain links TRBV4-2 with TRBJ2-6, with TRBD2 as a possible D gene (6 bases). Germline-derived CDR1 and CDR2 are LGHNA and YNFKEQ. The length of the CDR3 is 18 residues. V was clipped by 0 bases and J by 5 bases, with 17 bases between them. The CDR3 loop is CASSQDNLGGVRANVLTF. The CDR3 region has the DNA TGTGCCAGCAGCCAAGATAATTTAGGAGGGGTACGGGCCAACGTCCTGACTTTC.

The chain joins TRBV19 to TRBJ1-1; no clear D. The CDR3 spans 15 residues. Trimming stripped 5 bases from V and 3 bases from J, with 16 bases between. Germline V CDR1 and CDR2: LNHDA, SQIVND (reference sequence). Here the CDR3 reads CASSLMWGVDTEAFF. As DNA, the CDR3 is TGTGCCAGTAGTCTTATGTGGGGAGTCGACACTGAAGCTTTCTTT.

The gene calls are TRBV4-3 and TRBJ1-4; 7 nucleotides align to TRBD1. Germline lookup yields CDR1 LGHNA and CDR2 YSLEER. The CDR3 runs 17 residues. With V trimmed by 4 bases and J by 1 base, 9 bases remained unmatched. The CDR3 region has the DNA TGCGCCAGCAGCCGAGACCTCCCAGGGGGAACTAATGAAAAACTGTTTTTT. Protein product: CASSRDLPGGTNEKLFF.

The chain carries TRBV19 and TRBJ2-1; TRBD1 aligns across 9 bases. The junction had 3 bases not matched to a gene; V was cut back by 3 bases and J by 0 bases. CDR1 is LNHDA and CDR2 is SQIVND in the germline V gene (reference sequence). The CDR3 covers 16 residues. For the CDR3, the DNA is TGTGCCAGTAGTATCAGGGGACAGGGCTCCTACAATGAGCAGTTCTTC. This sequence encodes CASSIRGQGSYNEQFF. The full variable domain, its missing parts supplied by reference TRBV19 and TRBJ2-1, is DGGITQSPKYLFRKEGQNVTLSCEQNLNHDAMYWYRQDPGQGLRLIYYSQIVNDFQKGDIAEGYSVSREKKESFPLTVTSAQKNPTAFYLCASSIRGQGSYNEQFFGPGTRLTVL.

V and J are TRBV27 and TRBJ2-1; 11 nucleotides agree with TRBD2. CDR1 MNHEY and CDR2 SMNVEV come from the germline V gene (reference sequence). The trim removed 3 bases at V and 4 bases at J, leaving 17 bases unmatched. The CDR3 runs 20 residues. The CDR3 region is CASSFRGPTSGTTRYNEQFF. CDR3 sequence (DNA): TGTGCCAGCAGTTTTAGGGGACCGACTAGCGGGACAACCCGATACAATGAGCAGTTCTTC.

The DNA for the CDR3 is TGTGCCAGCAGCCTCTACGGGACAGCAAATAGCAATCAGCCCCAGCATTTT. It is translated as CASSLYGTANSNQPQHF. This chain joins TRBV5-5 and TRBJ1-5; 7 nucleotides align to TRBD1. CDR1 and CDR2 from the germline V gene are SGHKS and YYEKEE (reference sequence). CDR3 size: 17 residues. With V trimmed by 4 bases and J by 0 bases, 10 bases remained unmatched. Variable domain in full (rest from reference TRBV5-5 and TRBJ1-5): DAGVTQSPTHLIKTRGQQVTLRCSPISGHKSVSWYQQVLGQGPQFIFQYYEKEERGRGNFPDRFSARQFPNYSSELNVNALLLGDSALYLCASSLYGTANSNQPQHFGDGTRLSIL.

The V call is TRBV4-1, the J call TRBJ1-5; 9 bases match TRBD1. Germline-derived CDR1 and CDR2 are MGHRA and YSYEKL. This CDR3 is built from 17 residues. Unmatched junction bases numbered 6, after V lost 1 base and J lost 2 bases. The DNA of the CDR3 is TGCGCCAGCAGCCAAGGGGTTCGGACAGGGGGCAATCAGCCCCAGCATTTT. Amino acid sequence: CASSQGVRTGGNQPQHF.

For the CDR3, the DNA is TGTGCCAGCGGCAAGGACAGGGGGCTTTTGGAGACCCAGTACTTC. This sequence encodes CASGKDRGLLETQYF. V and J are TRBV6-5 and TRBJ2-5, with 11 bases identical to TRBD1. V lost 8 bases, J lost 5 bases, and 10 bases stayed unmatched. The CDR3 consists of 15 residues. Germline CDR1 and CDR2: MNHEY and SVGAGI.